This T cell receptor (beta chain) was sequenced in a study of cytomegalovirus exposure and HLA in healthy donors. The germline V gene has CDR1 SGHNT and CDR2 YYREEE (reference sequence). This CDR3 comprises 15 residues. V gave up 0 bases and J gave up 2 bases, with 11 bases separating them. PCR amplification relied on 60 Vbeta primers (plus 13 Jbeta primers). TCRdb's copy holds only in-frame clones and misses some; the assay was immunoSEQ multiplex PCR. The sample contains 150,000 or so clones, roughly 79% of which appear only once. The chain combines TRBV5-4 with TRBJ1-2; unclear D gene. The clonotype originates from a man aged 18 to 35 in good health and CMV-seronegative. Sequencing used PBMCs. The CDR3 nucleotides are TGTGCCAGCAGCTTGGAGCAAATGAAAAACTATGGCTACACCTTC. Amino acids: CASSLEQMKNYGYTF. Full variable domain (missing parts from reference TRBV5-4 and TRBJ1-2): ETGVTQSPTHLIKTRGQQVTLRCSSQSGHNTVSWYQQALGQGPQFIFQYYREEENGRGNFPPRFSGLQFPNYSSELNVNALELDDSALYLCASSLEQMKNYGYTFGSGTRLTVV.